The rows below give T cell receptor beta chains drawn from one sample of a study of blood T cell repertoires in COVID-19. The table came from immunoSEQ multiplex PCR; TCRdb's copy has only in-frame clones and leaves some out. The data contain around 200,000 clones, around 86% of them seen just once; the ten biggest clones take up 2.7%. Source material: peripheral blood. Source of these receptors: a man aged 40-49 years with active or convalescent COVID-19. The CDR3 runs from the conserved cysteine through the conserved F or W. The order of the fields is V gene, D gene, clone size, J gene, CDR3 protein, CDR3 DNA. The D gene is left open where the match is weak. Some rows have no size entry. The others give once, few or many, or a class for an expanded clone.

V: TRBV4-3
D: TRBD1
size: .
J: TRBJ2-3
CDR3: CASSSQGKGTDTQYF
DNA: TGCGCCAGCAGCTCACAGGGGAAGGGCACAGATACGCAGTATTTT

V: TRBV5-4
D: .
size: .
J: TRBJ2-7
CDR3: CASSLEGASEQYF
DNA: TGTGCCAGCAGCTTGGAAGGGGCAAGCGAGCAGTACTTC

V: TRBV6-1
D: .
size: .
J: TRBJ1-3
CDR3: CASSVSPAGAGNTIYF
DNA: TGTGCCAGCAGTGTTTCCCCAGCGGGAGCCGGAAACACCATATATTTT

V: TRBV7-9
D: .
size: once
J: TRBJ1-2
CDR3: CASSHRQNYGYTF
DNA: TGTGCCAGCAGCCACCGACAGAACTATGGCTACACCTTC

V: TRBV7-2
D: .
size: .
J: TRBJ2-7
CDR3: CASSFSRGSSYEQYF
DNA: TGTGCCAGCAGCTTTTCACGGGGGAGCTCCTACGAGCAGTACTTC

V: TRBV2
D: TRBD1
size: .
J: TRBJ1-2
CDR3: CARQGLIVGYTF
DNA: TGTGCCCGACAGGGACTGATTGTTGGCTACACCTTC

V: TRBV18
D: TRBD1
size: .
J: TRBJ1-4
CDR3: CASSLGQGEKLFF
DNA: TGTGCCAGCTCACTAGGACAGGGGGAAAAACTGTTTTTT

V: TRBV6-6
D: .
size: once
J: TRBJ1-2
CDR3: CASRRIGYTF
DNA: TGTGCCAGCAGGAGAATAGGCTACACCTTC

V: TRBV28
D: TRBD1
size: .
J: TRBJ2-6
CDR3: CASSVDRYSGANVLTF
DNA: TGTGCCAGCAGTGTGGACAGGTACTCTGGGGCCAACGTCCTGACTTTC

V: TRBV7-2
D: TRBD1
size: .
J: TRBJ2-7
CDR3: CASSFRDRPYEQYF
DNA: TGTGCCAGCAGCTTTCGGGACAGACCTTACGAGCAGTACTTC

V: TRBV3-1/TRBV3-2
D: .
size: once
J: TRBJ2-1
CDR3: CASSQDTRLVSNEQFF
DNA: TGTGCCAGCAGCCAAGATACTAGGCTCGTGAGCAATGAGCAGTTCTTC

V: TRBV30
D: .
size: .
J: TRBJ1-4
CDR3: CAWSVLKGRNEKLFF
DNA: TGTGCCTGGAGTGTACTAAAGGGGCGTAATGAAAAACTGTTTTTT

V: TRBV5-1
D: TRBD1
size: .
J: TRBJ1-2
CDR3: CASRIGTASNYGYTF
DNA: TGCGCCAGCAGAATCGGGACAGCGAGTAACTATGGCTACACCTTC

V: TRBV6-5
D: TRBD1
size: .
J: TRBJ2-1
CDR3: CASSLKGQGIDEQFF
DNA: TGTGCCAGCAGCCTAAAGGGACAGGGGATCGATGAGCAGTTCTTC

V: TRBV11-2
D: .
size: .
J: TRBJ2-7
CDR3: CASSLARGVRRNEQYF
DNA: TGTGCCAGCAGCTTAGCGCGGGGCGTCAGGAGGAACGAGCAGTACTTC

V: TRBV19
D: TRBD2
size: .
J: TRBJ2-5
CDR3: CASSMRLAGGPRQETQYF
DNA: TGTGCCAGTAGTATGCGACTAGCGGGGGGGCCTCGCCAAGAGACCCAGTACTTC

V: TRBV28
D: TRBD1
size: once
J: TRBJ2-2
CDR3: CASSLDRAGELFF
DNA: TGTGCCAGCAGTCTTGACAGGGCCGGGGAGCTGTTTTTT

V: TRBV4-2
D: .
size: .
J: TRBJ1-5
CDR3: CASSQETDRATNQPQHF
DNA: TGTGCCAGCAGCCAAGAGACAGATAGGGCAACGAATCAGCCCCAGCATTTT

V: TRBV5-1
D: TRBD1
size: .
J: TRBJ2-3
CDR3: CASSGTGVITTDTQYF
DNA: TGCGCCAGCAGCGGGACAGGGGTTATCACAACAGATACGCAGTATTTT

V: TRBV25-1
D: .
size: few
J: TRBJ1-2
CDR3: CASSVENGYTF
DNA: TGTGCCAGCAGTGTGGAGAATGGCTACACCTTC

V: TRBV11-2
D: .
size: .
J: TRBJ1-2
CDR3: CASSLGSYGYTF
DNA: TGTGCCAGCAGCTTAGGGAGCTATGGCTACACCTTC

V: TRBV5-1
D: TRBD2
size: .
J: TRBJ2-6
CDR3: CASSRSGESSGANVLTF
DNA: TGCGCCAGCAGCCGGAGCGGGGAGAGCTCTGGGGCCAACGTCCTGACTTTC

V: TRBV9
D: TRBD2
size: .
J: TRBJ2-5
CDR3: CASSIAGGLRETQYF
DNA: TGTGCCAGCAGTATAGCGGGGGGGCTAAGGGAGACCCAGTACTTC

V: TRBV12-5
D: .
size: .
J: TRBJ2-7
CDR3: CASGGQGPYEQYF
DNA: TGTGCTAGTGGTGGGCAGGGCCCCTACGAGCAGTACTTC